This TCR beta chain originates from a study of shared clonotypes between healthy human individuals. General study points: What rarefaction showed was incomplete sorted-subset sequencing despite large depth.

Healthy HIV-negative adults with no recent acute infections or vaccinations were recruited as donors. The CD4+ fraction was divided into a CD45RA+ naive subset and a CD45RA-negative memory subset. Germline V lookup: CDR1 MGHRA, CDR2 YSYEKL. The V and J ends lost 2 bases and 4 bases, in that order; junction bases with no gene match: 8. The CDR3 loop spans 15 amino acids. Turning to this clone: Its matching antigen is unknown.

Profiling relied on immunoSEQ multiplex PCR, and the TCRdb table lists in-frame clones only, not all of them. The table shows more than 1 million clones, with around three quarters occurring only once. Material for sequencing was memory CD4+ T cells from PBMCs. Indicated subset: CD45RA-negative fraction. The genes are TRBV4-1 and TRBJ2-7; 7 bases map to TRBD2. The clonotype comes from a man between 18 and 29 years old in good health. Some clones in this sample may be carry-over from other donors' samples. CDR3 bases: TGCGCCAGCAGCCAACCGGCCGGGGGACTATACGAGCAGTACTTC. It yields the protein CASSQPAGGLYEQYF.